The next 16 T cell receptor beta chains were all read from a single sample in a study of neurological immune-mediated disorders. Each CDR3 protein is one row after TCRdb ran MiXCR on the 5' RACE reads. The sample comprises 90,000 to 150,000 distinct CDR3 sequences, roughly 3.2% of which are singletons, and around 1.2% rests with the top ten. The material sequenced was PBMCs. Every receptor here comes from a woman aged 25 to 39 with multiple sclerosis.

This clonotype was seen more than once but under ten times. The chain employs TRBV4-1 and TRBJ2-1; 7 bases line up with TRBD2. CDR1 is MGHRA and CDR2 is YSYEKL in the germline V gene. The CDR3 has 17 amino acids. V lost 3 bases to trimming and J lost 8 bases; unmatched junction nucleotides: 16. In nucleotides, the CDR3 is TGCGCCAGCAGCCATCTCCTTATAGCGGGCCTTGACCATGAGCAGTTCTTC. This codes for CASSHLLIAGLDHEQFF.

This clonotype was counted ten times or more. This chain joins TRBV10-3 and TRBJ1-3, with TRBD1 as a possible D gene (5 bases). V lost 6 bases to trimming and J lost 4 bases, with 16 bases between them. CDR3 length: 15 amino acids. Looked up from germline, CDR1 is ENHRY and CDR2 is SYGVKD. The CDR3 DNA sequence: TGTGCCATCAGATCCACTGGGGGGAAAGGAAACACCATATATTTT. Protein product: CAIRSTGGKGNTIYF.

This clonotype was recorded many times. DNA for the CDR3: TGTGCCACCAGCCGAAGAAGACAGGACTACGAGCAGTACTTC. Translated, it gives CATSRRRQDYEQYF. The rearrangement links TRBV15 to TRBJ2-7, with D possibly TRBD1 on 6 matching bases. The CDR3 length is 14 residues. Germline CDR1 is LNHNV and CDR2 is YYDKDF (reference sequence). Trimming shortened V by 5 bases and J by 3 bases, and 14 bases separated the two germline ends.

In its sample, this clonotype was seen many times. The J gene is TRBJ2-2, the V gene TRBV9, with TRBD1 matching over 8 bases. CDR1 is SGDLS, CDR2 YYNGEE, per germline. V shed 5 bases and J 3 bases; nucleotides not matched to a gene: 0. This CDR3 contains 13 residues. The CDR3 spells CASRTGDTGELFF. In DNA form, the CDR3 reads TGTGCCAGCAGGACAGGGGACACCGGGGAGCTGTTTTTT.

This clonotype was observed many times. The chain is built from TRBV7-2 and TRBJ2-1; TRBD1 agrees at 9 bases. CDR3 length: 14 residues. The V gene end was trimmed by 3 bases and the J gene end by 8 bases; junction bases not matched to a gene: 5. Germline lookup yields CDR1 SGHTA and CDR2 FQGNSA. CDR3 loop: CASSLRTGVHEQFF. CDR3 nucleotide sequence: TGTGCCAGCAGCTTGAGGACAGGGGTCCATGAGCAGTTCTTC.

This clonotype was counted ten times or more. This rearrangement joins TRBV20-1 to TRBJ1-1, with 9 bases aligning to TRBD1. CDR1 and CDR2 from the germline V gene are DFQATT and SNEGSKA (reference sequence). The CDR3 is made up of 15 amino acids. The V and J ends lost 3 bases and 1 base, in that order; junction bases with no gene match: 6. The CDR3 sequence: CSARPGTGPNTEAFF. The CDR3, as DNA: TGCAGTGCTAGGCCCGGGACAGGGCCGAACACTGAAGCTTTCTTT.

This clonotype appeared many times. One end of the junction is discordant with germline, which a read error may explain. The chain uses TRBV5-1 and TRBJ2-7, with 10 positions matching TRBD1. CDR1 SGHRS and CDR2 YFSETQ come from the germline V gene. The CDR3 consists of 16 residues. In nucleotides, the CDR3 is TGCGCCAGCAGTTTGGTCCCGGGACAGGGGTCCTACGAGCAGTACTTC. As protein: CASSLVPGQGSYEQYF.

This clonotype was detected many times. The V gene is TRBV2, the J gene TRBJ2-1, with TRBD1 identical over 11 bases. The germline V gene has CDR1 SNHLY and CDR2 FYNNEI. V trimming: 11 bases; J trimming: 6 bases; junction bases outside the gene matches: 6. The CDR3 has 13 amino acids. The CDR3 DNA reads TGTGCCCGCCGGGACAGGGGGTTCAATGAGCAGTTCTTC. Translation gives CARRDRGFNEQFF.

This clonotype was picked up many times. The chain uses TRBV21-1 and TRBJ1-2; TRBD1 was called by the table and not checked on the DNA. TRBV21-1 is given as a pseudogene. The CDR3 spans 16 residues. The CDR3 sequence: CASVKPQPGSNYGYTF. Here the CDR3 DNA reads TGTGCCAGTGTGAAACCTCAGCCGGGGAGCAACTATGGCTACACCTTC.

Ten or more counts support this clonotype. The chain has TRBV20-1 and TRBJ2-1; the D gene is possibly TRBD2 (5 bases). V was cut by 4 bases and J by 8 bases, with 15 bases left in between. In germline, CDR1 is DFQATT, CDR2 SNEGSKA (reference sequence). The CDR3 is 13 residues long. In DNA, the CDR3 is TGCAGTGCTATCGAGGGCCTAAGTTATGAGCAGTTCTTC. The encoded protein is CSAIEGLSYEQFF.

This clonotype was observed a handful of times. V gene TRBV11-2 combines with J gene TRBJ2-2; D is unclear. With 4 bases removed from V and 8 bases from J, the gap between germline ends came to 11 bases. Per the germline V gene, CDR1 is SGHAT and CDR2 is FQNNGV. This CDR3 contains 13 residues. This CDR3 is CASSSNNAGELFF. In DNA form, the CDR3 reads TGTGCCAGCAGCTCGAACAACGCGGGGGAGCTGTTTTTT.

The CDR3: CASSLSGGPEAFF. In nucleotides, the CDR3 is TGTGCCAGCAGCTTATCAGGGGGGCCGGAAGCTTTCTTT. The rearrangement joins TRBV5-6 to TRBJ1-1, with 7 bases identical to TRBD1. V was pared by 2 bases and J by 8 bases, with 6 bases of the junction left unmatched. Looked up from germline, CDR1 is SGHDT and CDR2 is YYEEEE. The CDR3 length is 13 residues.

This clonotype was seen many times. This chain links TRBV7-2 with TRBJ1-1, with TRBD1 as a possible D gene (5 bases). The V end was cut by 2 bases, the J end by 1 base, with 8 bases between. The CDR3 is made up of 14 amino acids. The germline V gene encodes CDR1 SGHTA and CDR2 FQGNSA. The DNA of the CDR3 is TGTGCCAGCAGCTTACGGGGACCGAACACTGAAGCTTTCTTT. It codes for CASSLRGPNTEAFF.

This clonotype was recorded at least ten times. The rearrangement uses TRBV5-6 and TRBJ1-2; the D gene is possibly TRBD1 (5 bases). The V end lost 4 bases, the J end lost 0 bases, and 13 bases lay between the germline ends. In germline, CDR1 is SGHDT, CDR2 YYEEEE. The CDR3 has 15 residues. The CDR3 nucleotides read TGTGCCAGCAGCCCCGGGGCAGCAACTAACTATGGCTACACCTTC. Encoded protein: CASSPGAATNYGYTF.

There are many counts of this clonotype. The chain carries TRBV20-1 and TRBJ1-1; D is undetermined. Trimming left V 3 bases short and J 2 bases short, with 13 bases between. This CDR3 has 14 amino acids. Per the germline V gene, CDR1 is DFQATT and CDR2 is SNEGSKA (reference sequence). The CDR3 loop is CSASSRHDNTEAFF. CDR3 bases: TGCAGTGCTAGTAGCCGGCACGACAACACTGAAGCTTTCTTT.

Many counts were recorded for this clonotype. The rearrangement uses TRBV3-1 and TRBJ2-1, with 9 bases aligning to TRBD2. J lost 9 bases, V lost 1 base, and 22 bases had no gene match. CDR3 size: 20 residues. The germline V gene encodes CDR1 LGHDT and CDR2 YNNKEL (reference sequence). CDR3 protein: CASSQAPGQFASGRLGEQFF. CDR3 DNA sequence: TGTGCCAGCAGCCAAGCTCCGGGACAGTTCGCCAGCGGGAGGTTGGGTGAGCAGTTCTTC.